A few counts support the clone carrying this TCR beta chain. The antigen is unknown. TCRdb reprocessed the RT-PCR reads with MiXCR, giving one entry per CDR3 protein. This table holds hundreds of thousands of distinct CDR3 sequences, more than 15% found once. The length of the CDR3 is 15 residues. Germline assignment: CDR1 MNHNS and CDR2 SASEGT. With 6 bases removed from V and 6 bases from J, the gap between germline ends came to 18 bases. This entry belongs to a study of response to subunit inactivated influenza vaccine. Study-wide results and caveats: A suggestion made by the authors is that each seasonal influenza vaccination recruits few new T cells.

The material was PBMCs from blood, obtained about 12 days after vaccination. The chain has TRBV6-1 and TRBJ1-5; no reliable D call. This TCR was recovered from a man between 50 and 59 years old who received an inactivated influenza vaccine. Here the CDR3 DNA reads TGTGCCAGCAGGGACGTCAGCGCGTCGGGTCAGCCCCAGCATTTT. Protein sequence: CASRDVSASGQPQHF.